The rows below give T cell receptor beta chains drawn from one sample of a study of T-cell reconstitution after alpha-beta-depleted transplantation in children. TCRdb reprocessed the PCR reads via MiXCR and lists one record per CDR3 protein. The sample contains 90,000 to 100,000 distinct CDR3 sequences, under 25% of which appear only once. The specimen was PBMCs, collected before TCRalphabeta/CD19-depleted stem cell transplant. These receptors all stem from a boy younger than 10 with acute lymphoblastic leukemia, due to receive a stem cell transplant. The CDR3 runs from the conserved cysteine through the conserved F or W. The order of the fields is D gene, clone size, J gene, V gene, CDR3 protein, CDR3 DNA. D genes are given only for firm matches. The listing skips clone size in some rows; elsewhere it reads once, few, many or a size class.

d_call: NA; clone_size: few; j_call: TRBJ2-7; v_call: TRBV7-2; cdr3_aa: CASSPRSASSYEQYF; cdr3_nt: TGTGCCAGCAGCCCTCGGAGTGCGAGCTCCTACGAGCAGTACTTC
d_call: TRBD2; clone_size: NA; j_call: TRBJ2-1; v_call: TRBV13; cdr3_aa: CASSHGPELASGGQYLSGEQFF; cdr3_nt: TGTGCCAGCAGCCATGGACCCGAATTGGCTAGCGGAGGTCAATATCTGTCGGGTGAGCAGTTCTTC
d_call: NA; clone_size: few; j_call: TRBJ1-2; v_call: TRBV20-1; cdr3_aa: CSALSRAWGYTF; cdr3_nt: TGCAGTGCCCTTTCCCGGGCGTGGGGCTACACCTTC
d_call: TRBD2; clone_size: NA; j_call: TRBJ2-7; v_call: TRBV20-1; cdr3_aa: CSASGTSGDLSYEQYF; cdr3_nt: TGCAGTGCTAGCGGGACTAGCGGAGACCTCTCCTACGAGCAGTACTTC
d_call: NA; clone_size: NA; j_call: TRBJ2-3; v_call: TRBV4-3; cdr3_aa: CASSRSVRQTWDTQYF; cdr3_nt: TGCGCCAGCAGCCGGTCAGTTCGGCAGACCTGGGATACGCAGTATTTT
d_call: TRBD2; clone_size: NA; j_call: TRBJ2-2; v_call: TRBV28; cdr3_aa: CASSAGTSAISGELFF; cdr3_nt: TGTGCCAGCAGTGCGGGAACTAGCGCGATTAGCGGGGAGCTGTTTTTT
d_call: NA; clone_size: few; j_call: TRBJ1-2; v_call: TRBV15; cdr3_aa: CATSRDLPGPDGYTF; cdr3_nt: TGTGCCACCAGCAGAGATCTACCGGGTCCGGATGGCTACACCTTC
d_call: NA; clone_size: NA; j_call: TRBJ2-1; v_call: TRBV20-1; cdr3_aa: CSRRGPYNEQFF; cdr3_nt: TGCAGTCGGCGGGGACCTTACAATGAGCAGTTCTTC
d_call: NA; clone_size: NA; j_call: TRBJ2-7; v_call: TRBV7-2; cdr3_aa: CASSFMSVGPYEQYF; cdr3_nt: TGTGCCAGCAGCTTTATGAGCGTCGGGCCCTACGAGCAGTACTTC
d_call: NA; clone_size: many; j_call: TRBJ2-1; v_call: TRBV28; cdr3_aa: CASSRTILINEQFF; cdr3_nt: TGTGCCAGCTCCCGGACCATCCTAATCAATGAGCAGTTCTTC
d_call: TRBD1; clone_size: NA; j_call: TRBJ1-1; v_call: TRBV29-1; cdr3_aa: CSVRGTAANTEAFF; cdr3_nt: TGCAGCGTTCGAGGGACAGCCGCGAACACTGAAGCTTTCTTT
d_call: NA; clone_size: NA; j_call: TRBJ2-3; v_call: TRBV2; cdr3_aa: CASDTDTQYF; cdr3_nt: TGTGCCAGCGACACAGATACGCAGTATTTT
d_call: NA; clone_size: NA; j_call: TRBJ1-1; v_call: TRBV28; cdr3_aa: CASSLRARPNTEAFF; cdr3_nt: TGTGCCAGCAGTTTAAGGGCCCGCCCTAACACTGAAGCTTTCTTT
d_call: NA; clone_size: many; j_call: TRBJ2-1; v_call: TRBV29-1; cdr3_aa: CSVFLGDPFF; cdr3_nt: TGCAGCGTTTTTTTGGGGGATCCGTTCTTC
d_call: NA; clone_size: few; j_call: TRBJ2-1; v_call: TRBV5-1; cdr3_aa: CASSLASRVNEQFF; cdr3_nt: TGCGCCAGCAGCTTGGCGAGCAGGGTTAATGAGCAGTTCTTC
d_call: TRBD1; clone_size: many; j_call: TRBJ1-1; v_call: TRBV5-1; cdr3_aa: CASSAGTVNTEAFF; cdr3_nt: TGCGCCAGCAGCGCCGGGACAGTGAACACTGAAGCTTTCTTT
d_call: TRBD2; clone_size: NA; j_call: TRBJ2-3; v_call: TRBV10-3; cdr3_aa: CAISTPPLPGLVVYTQYF; cdr3_nt: TGTGCCATCAGTACACCCCCTCTACCGGGACTAGTGGTTTATACGCAGTATTTT
d_call: TRBD1; clone_size: NA; j_call: TRBJ2-4; v_call: TRBV3-1; cdr3_aa: CASSLRRDGTGVIQYF; cdr3_nt: TGTGCCAGCAGCCTGAGACGGGACGGGACAGGCGTCATTCAGTACTTC
d_call: NA; clone_size: once; j_call: TRBJ2-5; v_call: TRBV11-2; cdr3_aa: CASSLVWPWVGETQYF; cdr3_nt: TGTGCCAGCAGCTTAGTCTGGCCCTGGGTGGGAGAGACCCAGTACTTC
d_call: NA; clone_size: few; j_call: TRBJ2-3; v_call: TRBV5-1; cdr3_aa: CASSLGSLGSGNTQYF; cdr3_nt: TGCGCCAGCAGCTTGGGGTCACTGGGTTCGGGGAATACGCAGTATTTT
d_call: TRBD2; clone_size: once; j_call: TRBJ2-3; v_call: TRBV5-4; cdr3_aa: CASSLGLDSTDTQYF; cdr3_nt: TGTGCCAGCAGCCTGGGACTAGACAGCACAGATACGCAGTATTTT
d_call: NA; clone_size: NA; j_call: TRBJ2-2; v_call: TRBV27; cdr3_aa: CASSYTWGNGELFF; cdr3_nt: TGTGCCAGCAGTTACACCTGGGGGAACGGGGAGCTGTTTTTT
d_call: TRBD2; clone_size: medium-sized; j_call: TRBJ2-7; v_call: TRBV20-1; cdr3_aa: CSARPRTSGTYEQYF; cdr3_nt: TGCAGTGCTAGACCCCGGACTAGCGGGACCTACGAGCAGTACTTC
d_call: NA; clone_size: few; j_call: TRBJ2-1; v_call: TRBV5-1; cdr3_aa: CASSLEHGRTYNEQFF; cdr3_nt: TGCGCCAGCAGCTTGGAACATGGGCGGACCTACAATGAGCAGTTCTTC
d_call: NA; clone_size: NA; j_call: TRBJ2-3; v_call: TRBV7-2; cdr3_aa: CASRVASSDTQYF; cdr3_nt: TGTGCCAGCAGGGTGGCTAGCTCAGATACGCAGTATTTT
d_call: NA; clone_size: few; j_call: TRBJ2-5; v_call: TRBV5-1; cdr3_aa: CASSPVFSGRETQYF; cdr3_nt: TGCGCCAGCAGCCCAGTTTTCAGTGGGCGAGAGACCCAGTACTTC
d_call: NA; clone_size: many; j_call: TRBJ2-6; v_call: TRBV29-1; cdr3_aa: CSVEVANVLTF; cdr3_nt: TGCAGCGTTGAAGTTGCCAACGTCCTGACTTTC
d_call: TRBD1; clone_size: few; j_call: TRBJ1-2; v_call: TRBV27; cdr3_aa: CASRRQGGYYGYTF; cdr3_nt: TGTGCCAGCAGGAGACAGGGGGGGTACTATGGCTACACCTTC
d_call: NA; clone_size: NA; j_call: TRBJ1-1; v_call: TRBV5-1; cdr3_aa: CASSLGVEAFF; cdr3_nt: TGCGCCAGCAGCTTGGGCGTGGAAGCTTTCTTT
d_call: TRBD1; clone_size: NA; j_call: TRBJ2-7; v_call: TRBV28; cdr3_aa: CASSMTDRTRGYEQYF; cdr3_nt: TGTGCCAGCAGTATGACGGACAGGACAAGGGGTTACGAGCAGTACTTC
d_call: TRBD2; clone_size: few; j_call: TRBJ2-3; v_call: TRBV5-1; cdr3_aa: CASNPGGTDTQYF; cdr3_nt: TGCGCCAGCAATCCGGGAGGGACAGATACGCAGTATTTT
d_call: TRBD2; clone_size: many; j_call: TRBJ2-3; v_call: TRBV7-7; cdr3_aa: CASSTGLASTDTQYF; cdr3_nt: TGTGCCAGCAGCACCGGACTAGCTAGTACAGATACGCAGTATTTT
d_call: TRBD1; clone_size: NA; j_call: TRBJ2-5; v_call: TRBV24-1; cdr3_aa: CATSSTTGQKGF; cdr3_nt: TGTGCCACCAGTTCTACCACGGGACAGAAGGGCTTC
d_call: NA; clone_size: NA; j_call: TRBJ2-5; v_call: TRBV20-1; cdr3_aa: CSARVIWTQYF; cdr3_nt: TGCAGTGCTAGAGTCATCTGGACCCAGTACTTC
d_call: TRBD1; clone_size: few; j_call: TRBJ2-7; v_call: TRBV3-1; cdr3_aa: CASSQGRTGAYEQYF; cdr3_nt: TGTGCCAGCAGCCAGGGCCGGACAGGGGCCTACGAGCAGTACTTC
d_call: NA; clone_size: many; j_call: TRBJ2-7; v_call: TRBV4-1; cdr3_aa: CASSLAGTDSYEQYF; cdr3_nt: TGCGCCAGCAGCCTCGCCGGGACTGATTCCTACGAGCAGTACTTC
d_call: NA; clone_size: few; j_call: TRBJ2-6; v_call: TRBV24-1; cdr3_aa: CATEDRNSGANVLTF; cdr3_nt: TGTGCCACCGAAGACCGAAACTCTGGGGCCAACGTCCTGACTTTC
d_call: NA; clone_size: few; j_call: TRBJ1-5; v_call: TRBV18; cdr3_aa: CASSPWGEVGQPQHF; cdr3_nt: TGTGCCAGCTCACCATGGGGCGAGGTTGGTCAGCCCCAGCATTTT
d_call: TRBD1; clone_size: NA; j_call: TRBJ2-7; v_call: TRBV18; cdr3_aa: CASSIRTGIYEQYF; cdr3_nt: TGTGCCAGCTCAATCCGGACAGGTATCTACGAGCAGTACTTC
d_call: NA; clone_size: NA; j_call: TRBJ1-1; v_call: TRBV5-1; cdr3_aa: CASSLGQSYTEAFF; cdr3_nt: TGCGCCAGCAGCTTGGGACAGTCCTACACTGAAGCTTTCTTT
d_call: TRBD1; clone_size: NA; j_call: TRBJ1-1; v_call: TRBV28; cdr3_aa: CASSFPLTGQGSPTVMNTEAFF; cdr3_nt: TGTGCCAGCAGTTTTCCGCTAACAGGACAGGGATCACCAACTGTCATGAACACTGAAGCTTTCTTT
d_call: TRBD2; clone_size: few; j_call: TRBJ2-2; v_call: TRBV5-1; cdr3_aa: CASSLALASGNTGELFF; cdr3_nt: TGCGCCAGCAGCTTGGCCTTGGCTAGCGGGAACACCGGGGAGCTGTTTTTT
d_call: NA; clone_size: many; j_call: TRBJ2-5; v_call: TRBV15; cdr3_aa: CATSRQGGQFQETQYF; cdr3_nt: TGTGCCACCAGCAGGCAGGGGGGACAGTTCCAAGAGACCCAGTACTTC
d_call: NA; clone_size: NA; j_call: TRBJ2-1; v_call: TRBV6-5; cdr3_aa: CASSYQAGAYNEQFF; cdr3_nt: TGTGCCAGCAGTTACCAGGCAGGGGCCTACAATGAGCAGTTCTTC
d_call: NA; clone_size: few; j_call: TRBJ2-5; v_call: TRBV7-9; cdr3_aa: CASSLGLGSGETQYF; cdr3_nt: TGTGCCAGCAGCTTAGGACTAGGATCTGGAGAGACCCAGTACTTC
d_call: NA; clone_size: few; j_call: TRBJ2-6; v_call: TRBV3-1; cdr3_aa: CASSQGGPGANVLTF; cdr3_nt: TGTGCCAGCAGCCAAGGCGGGCCCGGGGCCAACGTCCTAACTTTC
d_call: TRBD1; clone_size: NA; j_call: TRBJ2-1; v_call: TRBV29-1; cdr3_aa: CSAPETGVGANEQFF; cdr3_nt: TGCAGCGCCCCCGAGACAGGGGTTGGTGCTAATGAGCAGTTCTTC
d_call: TRBD1; clone_size: many; j_call: TRBJ1-2; v_call: TRBV29-1; cdr3_aa: CSVDTGGFYGYTF; cdr3_nt: TGCAGCGTTGACACAGGGGGGTTTTATGGCTACACCTTC
d_call: TRBD2; clone_size: few; j_call: TRBJ2-2; v_call: TRBV5-6; cdr3_aa: CASSVGSLAEITGELFF; cdr3_nt: TGTGCCAGCAGCGTGGGTTCCCTAGCGGAGATTACCGGGGAGCTGTTTTTT
d_call: NA; clone_size: few; j_call: TRBJ2-2; v_call: TRBV20-1; cdr3_aa: CSARDRVGAATGELFF; cdr3_nt: TGCAGTGCTAGAGATCGGGTAGGGGCGGCCACCGGGGAGCTGTTTTTT
d_call: NA; clone_size: NA; j_call: TRBJ2-5; v_call: TRBV25-1; cdr3_aa: CASSESSGSMLGQTQYF; cdr3_nt: TGTGCCAGCAGTGAATCGTCAGGTTCAATGCTAGGCCAGACCCAGTACTTC
d_call: NA; clone_size: many; j_call: TRBJ1-5; v_call: TRBV27; cdr3_aa: CASSLFGLGRHQPQHF; cdr3_nt: TGTGCCAGCAGTTTATTTGGACTAGGAAGGCATCAGCCCCAGCATTTT
d_call: NA; clone_size: NA; j_call: TRBJ2-1; v_call: TRBV10-3; cdr3_aa: CAISELAPHIGEQFF; cdr3_nt: TGTGCCATCAGTGAACTAGCACCGCACATCGGGGAGCAGTTCTTC
d_call: TRBD2; clone_size: NA; j_call: TRBJ2-3; v_call: TRBV20-1; cdr3_aa: CSAQGLAAITDTQYF; cdr3_nt: TGCAGTGCCCAAGGACTAGCGGCCATCACAGATACGCAGTATTTT
d_call: NA; clone_size: few; j_call: TRBJ1-2; v_call: TRBV10-3; cdr3_aa: CAISEFGAGYTF; cdr3_nt: TGTGCCATCAGTGAATTCGGGGCTGGCTACACCTTC